The 25 T cell receptor beta chains listed next were all sequenced from one sample in a study of Ad26.COV2.S vaccination and SARS-CoV-2 variants. Treatment indicated: around 19 received Ad26.COV2.S at low or high dose, single or two shots; 5 received placebo; per-sample allocation not given. The samples date from day 63 after the first vaccine or placebo injection. This table comes from immunoSEQ multiplex PCR, and its TCRdb copy is limited to in-frame clones, with some not included. There are 400,000 to 450,000 clones in the sample; about 90% occur only once, and roughly 4.3% lies in the top ten. The sample was peripheral blood, taken in a trial of Ad26.COV2.S vaccine versus placebo. The receptors were gathered from a person aged 18-65 years who received the Ad26.COV2.S COVID-19 vaccine or a placebo.

The rearrangement uses TRBV30 and TRBJ2-2, with 9 bases matching TRBD2. With V trimmed by 4 bases and J by 0 bases, 6 bases remained unmatched. The germline V gene encodes CDR1 GTSNPN and CDR2 SVGIG (reference sequence). The CDR3 has 16 amino acids. The CDR3 loop is CAWMGGGRANTGELFF. DNA for the CDR3: TGTGCCTGGATGGGAGGCGGGAGGGCGAACACCGGGGAGCTGTTTTTT. The whole variable domain, remainder taken from reference TRBV30 and TRBJ2-2, is SQTIHQWPATLVQPVGSPLSLECTVEGTSNPNLYWYRQAAGRGLQLLFYSVGIGQISSEVPQNLSASRPQDRQFILSSKKLLLSDSGFYLCAWMGGGRANTGELFFGEGSRLTVL.

This rearrangement joins TRBV29-1 to TRBJ2-5; TRBD2 aligns across 10 bases. This CDR3 has 13 amino acids. Germline V gene lookup returns CDR1 SQVTM and CDR2 ANQGSEA. V shed 7 bases, J shed 4 bases, and the junction held 6 bases outside the gene matches. The CDR3 coding sequence is TGCAGCGCCCAACTAGCGGGACGAGAGACCCAGTACTTC. Translated: CSAQLAGRETQYF.

V and J are TRBV5-1 and TRBJ1-1; D is unclear. V dropped 4 bases and J dropped 1 base, with 5 bases sitting between them. CDR3 length: 12 amino acids. Germline V CDR1 and CDR2: SGHRS, YFSETQ. CDR3: CASSIPNTEAFF. The CDR3 bases are TGCGCCAGCAGCATCCCGAACACTGAAGCTTTCTTT.

This clone was found once. The J gene is TRBJ2-3, the V gene TRBV24-1; the match to TRBD2 covers 10 bases. In germline, CDR1 is KGHDR, CDR2 SFDVKD. This CDR3 spans 17 amino acids. Germline trimming cut 3 bases from V and 5 bases from J; bases unmatched to any gene: 10. DNA for the CDR3: TGTGCCACCAGTGATCCGACTAGCGGGCCCTCCCAAGATACGCAGTATTTT. Translating it yields CATSDPTSGPSQDTQYF.

This chain links TRBV4-3 with TRBJ2-5; D uncertain. CDR3 length equals 16 residues. CDR1 and CDR2 from the germline V gene are LGHNA and YSLEER. V lost 1 base and J lost 3, with 15 bases in between. The CDR3 bases are TGCGCCAGCAGCCAAGTGCTCCATGGGATAGAAGAGACCCAGTACTTC. This translates into CASSQVLHGIEETQYF.

This clone was seen just once. The rearrangement uses TRBV14 and TRBJ2-1; D gene uncertain. V was clipped by 4 bases and J by 4 bases, with 2 bases between them. Germline V CDR1 and CDR2: SGHDN, FVKESK. This CDR3 is 11 amino acids long. Here the CDR3 DNA reads TGTGCCAGCAGCCGGTACAATGAGCAGTTCTTC. Translation: CASSRYNEQFF.

The chain has TRBV4-2 and TRBJ2-5; TRBD2 is a possible D gene (6 bases). Trimming left V 1 base short and J 0 bases short, with 15 bases between. Per germline, CDR1 LGHNA and CDR2 YNFKEQ. This CDR3 has 17 residues. CDR3 protein: CASSQARRGGYQETQYF. CDR3 DNA sequence: TGTGCCAGCAGCCAAGCGCGGCGCGGAGGGTACCAAGAGACCCAGTACTTC.

The chain has TRBV5-1 and TRBJ1-1, with D perhaps TRBD1 (5 bases). Trimming pared 6 bases from V and 1 base from J, leaving 10 bases between. The germline gives CDR1 SGHRS, CDR2 YFSETQ. The CDR3 length is 13 residues. The CDR3: CASTDRPNTEAFF. Here the CDR3 DNA reads TGCGCCAGCACCGACAGACCGAACACTGAAGCTTTCTTT. Based on the CDR3 plus reference TRBV5-1 and TRBJ1-1, the full variable domain is KAGVTQTPRYLIKTRGQQVTLSCSPISGHRSVSWYQQTPGQGLQFLFEYFSETQRNKGNFPGRFSGRQFSNSRSEMNVSTLELGDSALYLCASTDRPNTEAFFGQGTRLTVV.

V is TRBV5-1 and J is TRBJ2-6, with D tentatively TRBD2 (7 bases). CDR3 length equals 16 residues. Deletions cut 0 bases from V and 2 bases from J, with 9 bases between. The germline gives CDR1 SGHRS, CDR2 YFSETQ. In DNA, the CDR3 is TGCGCCAGCAGCTTGGAGGGGGGGCCTGGGGCCAACGTCCTGACTTTC. It codes for CASSLEGGPGANVLTF.

The chain carries TRBV28 and TRBJ2-7; TRBD2 agrees at 7 bases. Trimming cost V 8 bases and J 2 bases; bases outside gene matches: 6. The CDR3 loop spans 13 amino acids. CDR1 and CDR2 from the germline V gene are MDHEN and SYDVKM. CDR3 in amino acids: CASESGTPYEQYF. For the CDR3, the DNA is TGTGCCAGCGAGAGCGGGACTCCCTACGAGCAGTACTTC.

The V gene is TRBV28, the J gene TRBJ1-6; D uncertain. The germline V gene encodes CDR1 MDHEN and CDR2 SYDVKM. The CDR3 length is 11 residues. Trimming left V 5 bases short and J 7 bases short, with 3 bases between. In DNA form, the CDR3 reads TGTGCCAGCAGTACAAATTCACCCCTCCACTTT. Its protein product is CASSTNSPLHF.

The rearrangement joins TRBV5-1 to TRBJ2-7; the D gene is possibly TRBD1 (7 bases). The V gene lost 0 bases and the J gene lost 2 bases, with 12 bases spanning the gap. Germline V CDR1 and CDR2: SGHRS, YFSETQ. CDR3 size: 15 residues. The CDR3 loop reads CASSLVSGGTYEQYF. CDR3 sequence (DNA): TGCGCCAGCAGCTTGGTGTCAGGGGGGACCTACGAGCAGTACTTC.

The chain links TRBV19 to TRBJ2-1; TRBD2 might be the D (5 bases). CDR1 is LNHDA and CDR2 is SQIVND in the germline V gene (reference sequence). CDR3 length: 16 residues. V shed 1 base and J shed 8 bases, with 18 bases lying between them. The DNA of the CDR3 is TGTGCCAGTAGTATAGGGACGGGGTTTTGGTTGGATGAGCAGTTCTTC. It yields the protein CASSIGTGFWLDEQFF.

The chain combines TRBV5-1 with TRBJ2-2; tentatively, D is TRBD1 or TRBD2 (5 bases each). Germline CDR1 SGHRS, CDR2 YFSETQ. The CDR3 covers 14 residues. Trimming removed 5 bases from V and 4 bases from J, with 12 bases in between. CDR3 region: CASRSSGTTGELFF. The CDR3 DNA is TGCGCCAGCAGATCCTCAGGGACCACCGGGGAGCTGTTTTTT.

The chain joins TRBV12-3 or TRBV12-4 to TRBJ2-1; TRBD1 aligns across 7 bases. With V trimmed by 8 bases and J by 9 bases, 4 bases remained unmatched. This CDR3 region has 11 residues. The CDR3 region is CASGYRGEQFF. The CDR3 coding sequence is TGTGCCAGCGGGTACAGGGGTGAGCAGTTCTTC.

A word on this clone: The junction departs from the called germline gene at one end, perhaps through a read error. The genes are TRBV7-7 and TRBJ2-3; D is perhaps TRBD2 (5 bases). Germline V gives CDR1 SSHAT, CDR2 FNYEAQ (reference sequence). The CDR3 totals 14 residues. CDR3 DNA: TGTGCTAGCAGCCCACTAGGCCGCACAGATACGCAGTATTTT. Translated, it gives CASSPLGRTDTQYF.

This chain links TRBV28 with TRBJ2-2; the D gene is possibly TRBD2 (5 bases). The CDR3 has 12 residues. V shed 5 bases and J shed 7 bases, with 8 bases lying between them. CDR1 and CDR2 (germline): MDHEN, SYDVKM. As DNA, the CDR3 is TGTGCCAGCAGTATACTAGTCGGGGAGCTGTTTTTT. This encodes CASSILVGELFF.

This clone came up a few times. This chain links TRBV30 with TRBJ1-1; perhaps TRBD1 as D (6 bases). The germline gives CDR1 GTSNPN, CDR2 SVGIG (reference sequence). The CDR3 loop spans 16 amino acids. V was pared by 2 bases and J by 4 bases, with 20 bases between. CDR3 in amino acids: CAWSSGGRRGSTEAFF. DNA for the CDR3: TGTGCCTGGAGTTCTGGGGGAAGAAGGGGGTCCACTGAAGCTTTCTTT.

This clone was recorded once. The chain's CDR3 is CASSSGTVSYEQYF. The CDR3 nucleotides read TGTGCCAGCAGTTCCGGGACAGTTTCTTACGAGCAGTACTTC. J is TRBJ2-7 and V is TRBV28; 7 bases map to TRBD1. In germline, CDR1 is MDHEN, CDR2 SYDVKM. This CDR3 spans 14 amino acids. Trimming took 4 bases from V and 4 from J; bases not matched to a gene: 7.

V is TRBV5-1 and J is TRBJ2-3; TRBD2 aligns across 9 bases. With V trimmed by 4 bases and J by 3 bases, 3 bases remained unmatched. From germline, CDR1 is SGHRS and CDR2 YFSETQ. The CDR3 covers 14 residues. In DNA form, the CDR3 reads TGCGCCAGCAGCCTAGGACTAGCGACAGATACGCAGTATTTT. It translates to CASSLGLATDTQYF.

The chain carries TRBV4-2 and TRBJ2-1; no firm D call. Trimming pared 0 bases from V and 8 bases from J, leaving 8 bases between. The CDR3 length is 13 residues. Germline V gene sequence: CDR1 LGHNA, CDR2 YNFKEQ. This CDR3 is CASSQDPYDEQFF. The CDR3 region has the DNA TGTGCCAGCAGCCAAGATCCATACGATGAGCAGTTCTTC.

The rearrangement uses TRBV9 and TRBJ2-1, with D uncertain. Looked up from germline, CDR1 is SGDLS and CDR2 is YYNGEE. The CDR3 is 15 amino acids. Trimming took 0 bases from V and 4 from J, leaving 11 bases between them. Here the CDR3 reads CASSVESLGYNEQFF. The CDR3 coding sequence is TGTGCCAGCAGCGTAGAATCTCTGGGATACAATGAGCAGTTCTTC.

The gene calls are TRBV15 and TRBJ2-3; D is unresolved. Germline-derived CDR1 and CDR2 are LNHNV and YYDKDF (reference sequence). With 5 bases removed from V and 0 bases from J, the gap between germline ends came to 21 bases. This CDR3 spans 18 amino acids. CDR3 amino acids: CATSRSRARAASTDTQYF. CDR3 sequence (DNA): TGTGCCACCAGCCGTTCAAGGGCCCGGGCAGCTAGCACAGATACGCAGTATTTT.

This chain connects TRBV10-3 to TRBJ2-5; D gene ambiguous. Germline CDR1 reads ENHRY; CDR2 reads SYGVKD. This CDR3 comprises 11 residues. V was cut by 4 bases and J by 5 bases, with 5 bases left in between. DNA for the CDR3: TGTGCCATCAGTGCCGTGGAGACCCAGTACTTC. It encodes CAISAVETQYF.

The sample holds one count of this clone. This chain uses TRBV28 with TRBJ2-5; 11 bases are shared with TRBD1. The germline CDR1 and CDR2 sequences are MDHEN and SYDVKM. The CDR3 totals 15 residues. The chain's CDR3 is CSHGGQGAPRETQYF. The CDR3 nucleotides read TGTTCGCATGGAGGACAGGGGGCGCCCCGAGAGACCCAGTACTTC.